Described below is a single TCR beta chain sequence and its context. What it recognizes is unknown. The replicate PCRs on unsorted PBMC were given about 320 ng DNA, which is about 30,000 T cell genomes. Ten immunoSEQ deep assay plates were used to sequence unsorted PBMC DNA. This table comes from immunoSEQ multiplex PCR, and its TCRdb copy is limited to in-frame clones, with some not included. The sample consists of 450,000 to 550,000 clones, 79% of them appearing once. Extraction of genomic DNA in unsorted samples used approximately 84 million PBMCs. The record originates from a study of shared clonotypes between healthy human individuals. The study's findings and limits: Sampling used blood alone; tissue repertoires probably differ.

This CDR3 comprises 14 residues. Germline loops: CDR1 SGHRS, CDR2 YFSETQ. Trimming cost V 1 base and J 2 bases, with 7 bases left between them. This TCR came from a woman between 35 and 50 years old in good health. Some clones in this sample may be carry-over from other donors' samples. Sequencing was done on a sample of PBMCs. The V gene is TRBV5-1, the J gene TRBJ2-1; perhaps TRBD2 as D (5 bases). DNA of the CDR3: TGCGCCAGCAGCTTGCCGGGGACCTACAATGAGCAGTTCTTC. It specifies CASSLPGTYNEQFF.